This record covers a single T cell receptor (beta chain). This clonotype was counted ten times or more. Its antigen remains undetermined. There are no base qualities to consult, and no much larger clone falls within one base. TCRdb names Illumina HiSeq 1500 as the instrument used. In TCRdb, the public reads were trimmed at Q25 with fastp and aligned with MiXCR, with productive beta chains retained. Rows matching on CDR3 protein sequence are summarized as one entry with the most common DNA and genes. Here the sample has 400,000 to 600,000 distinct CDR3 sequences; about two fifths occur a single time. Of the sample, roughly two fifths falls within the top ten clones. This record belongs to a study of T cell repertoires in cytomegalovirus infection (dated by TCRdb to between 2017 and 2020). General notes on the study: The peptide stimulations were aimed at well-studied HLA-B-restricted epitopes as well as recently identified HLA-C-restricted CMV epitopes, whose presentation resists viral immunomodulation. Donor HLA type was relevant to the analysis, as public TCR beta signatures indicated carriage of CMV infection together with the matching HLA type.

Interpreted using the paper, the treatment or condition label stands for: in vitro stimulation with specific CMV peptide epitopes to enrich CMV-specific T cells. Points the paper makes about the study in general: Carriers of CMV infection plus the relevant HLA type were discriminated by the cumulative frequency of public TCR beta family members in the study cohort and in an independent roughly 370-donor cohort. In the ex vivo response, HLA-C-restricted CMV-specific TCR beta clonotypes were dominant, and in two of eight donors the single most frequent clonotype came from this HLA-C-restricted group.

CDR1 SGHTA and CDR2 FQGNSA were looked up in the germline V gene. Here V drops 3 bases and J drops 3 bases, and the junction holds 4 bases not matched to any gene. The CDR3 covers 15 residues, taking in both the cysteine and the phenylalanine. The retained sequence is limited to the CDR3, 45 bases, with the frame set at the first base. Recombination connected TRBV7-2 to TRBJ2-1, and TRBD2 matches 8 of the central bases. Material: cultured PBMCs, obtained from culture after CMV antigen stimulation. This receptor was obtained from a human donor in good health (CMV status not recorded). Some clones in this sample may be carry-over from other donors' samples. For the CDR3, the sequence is CASSLELAGYNEQFF. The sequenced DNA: TGTGCCAGCAGCTTGGAGCTAGCGGGCTACAATGAGCAGTTCTTC.